A selection of T cell receptor beta chains follows, all from one sample in a study of early T cells in non-severe SARS-CoV-2 infection. From the 5' RACE reads, TCRdb called clonotypes with MiXCR, one entry per CDR3 protein. The sample lists 40,000 to 55,000 distinct CDR3 sequences; over 9% were seen once. Sequenced material: whole blood. The origin of the receptors is an adult who was a healthcare worker with PCR-confirmed SARS-CoV-2 infection or an uninfected control (not recorded which). Both conserved end residues are part of each CDR3. D genes are given only for firm matches. The size of a clone is reported for some rows only, either as once, few or many, or as a class for expanded clones.

V: TRBV5-6
size: many
J: TRBJ1-5
D: .
DNA: TGTGCCAGCAGCTTGGGACCGCCGGGACGGGGTCAGCCCCAGCATTTT
CDR3: CASSLGPPGRGQPQHF

V: TRBV7-9
size: medium-sized
J: TRBJ1-1
D: .
DNA: TGTGCCAGCAGCTTTAATGAGGGCGAAGCTTTCTTT
CDR3: CASSFNEGEAFF

V: TRBV7-8
size: .
J: TRBJ2-7
D: TRBD1
DNA: TGTGCCAGCAGCGCCACCGGGACAGGTAACGAGCAGTACTTC
CDR3: CASSATGTGNEQYF

V: TRBV2
size: .
J: TRBJ2-3
D: .
DNA: TGTGCCAGCAGTCTACAGGGTTCTGGCACAGATACGCAGTATTTT
CDR3: CASSLQGSGTDTQYF

V: TRBV6-2/TRBV6-3
size: few
J: TRBJ2-7
D: .
DNA: TGTGCCAGCAGTCCTGAACACCCCTCCTACGAGCAGTACTTC
CDR3: CASSPEHPSYEQYF

V: TRBV11-1
size: few
J: TRBJ2-7
D: .
DNA: TGTGCCAGCAGCTTCGTCGATAACTCTCACGAGCAGTACTTC
CDR3: CASSFVDNSHEQYF

V: TRBV29-1
size: many
J: TRBJ2-2
D: .
DNA: TGCAGCGTTAGGGGGGGCACCGGGGAGCTGTTTTTT
CDR3: CSVRGGTGELFF

V: TRBV11-2
size: many
J: TRBJ2-7
D: .
DNA: TGTGCCAGCAGCTTAGGCCCCACCTACGAGCAGTACTTC
CDR3: CASSLGPTYEQYF

V: TRBV12-3/TRBV12-4
size: many
J: TRBJ1-5
D: .
DNA: TGTGCCAGCAGTTTGTTGACAGTTAATCAGCCCCAGCATTTT
CDR3: CASSLLTVNQPQHF

V: TRBV4-1
size: .
J: TRBJ2-1
D: .
DNA: TGCGCCAGCAGTAAGGCCTTAGAACGTTCCCACAATGAGCAGTTCTTC
CDR3: CASSKALERSHNEQFF

V: TRBV18
size: many
J: TRBJ1-3
D: TRBD1
DNA: TGTGCCAGCTCAGGGGACAGCCTTCGAGGAAACACCATATATTTT
CDR3: CASSGDSLRGNTIYF

V: TRBV4-1
size: .
J: TRBJ2-7
D: .
DNA: TGCGCCAGCAGCCAAGCTTGGGACAACGAGCAGTACTTC
CDR3: CASSQAWDNEQYF

V: TRBV4-2
size: few
J: TRBJ2-1
D: .
DNA: TGTGCCAGCAGCCAAGTCGGGGTAGTCGATGAGCAGTTCTTC
CDR3: CASSQVGVVDEQFF

V: TRBV11-2
size: .
J: TRBJ2-7
D: TRBD1
DNA: TGTGCCAGCAGGGAATACCAAGGATTCAGGGGGCTTACCTACGAGCAGTACTTC
CDR3: CASREYQGFRGLTYEQYF

V: TRBV15
size: few
J: TRBJ2-3
D: .
DNA: TGTGCCACCAGCACCCAGGGTCGATTCACAGATACGCAGTATTTT
CDR3: CATSTQGRFTDTQYF

V: TRBV3-1
size: .
J: TRBJ1-1
D: .
DNA: TGTGCCAGCACCGAAAGGAGGGAGAACACTGAAGCTTTCTTT
CDR3: CASTERRENTEAFF

V: TRBV3-1
size: .
J: TRBJ2-7
D: .
DNA: TGTGCCAGCAGCCAACTTCCGGGCAAAGGCTACGAGCAGTACTTC
CDR3: CASSQLPGKGYEQYF

V: TRBV7-2
size: .
J: TRBJ2-7
D: .
DNA: TGTGCCAGCAGCTTAGAAGTTCCCCCGGAGCAGTACTTC
CDR3: CASSLEVPPEQYF

V: TRBV5-4
size: few
J: TRBJ2-7
D: .
DNA: TGTGCCAGCGGAACCGGGACCCCCGGGGAGCAGTACTTC
CDR3: CASGTGTPGEQYF

V: TRBV29-1
size: many
J: TRBJ2-1
D: .
DNA: TGCAGCGTTGACAATAATGAGCAGTTCTTC
CDR3: CSVDNNEQFF

V: TRBV3-1
size: many
J: TRBJ2-7
D: TRBD2
DNA: TGTGCCAGCAGCCAAGACACTAGCGGGGGCTACGAGCAGTACTTC
CDR3: CASSQDTSGGYEQYF

V: TRBV20-1
size: many
J: TRBJ2-7
D: .
DNA: TGCAGTGCTAGAGGTTCGCCCCGAGGTGACTACGAGCAGTACTTC
CDR3: CSARGSPRGDYEQYF

V: TRBV5-6
size: many
J: TRBJ1-2
D: .
DNA: TGTGCCAGCAGCGCGGACAGCAACTATGGCTACACCTTC
CDR3: CASSADSNYGYTF

V: TRBV7-2
size: many
J: TRBJ2-2
D: .
DNA: TGTGCCAGCAGCTTAGCGCTCGCAGGCACCGGGGAGCTGTTTTTT
CDR3: CASSLALAGTGELFF

V: TRBV13
size: many
J: TRBJ2-7
D: TRBD1
DNA: TGTGCCAGCAGCTTAGGCGACAGGGTTCAGTACTTC
CDR3: CASSLGDRVQYF

V: TRBV29-1
size: few
J: TRBJ2-3
D: .
DNA: TGCAGCGTTGAAGGGTCAGCGGCTAGCACAGATACGCAGTATTTT
CDR3: CSVEGSAASTDTQYF

V: TRBV7-8
size: many
J: TRBJ1-5
D: TRBD1
DNA: TGTGCCAGCAGCCCGGACAGGGATCAGCCCCAGCATTTT
CDR3: CASSPDRDQPQHF

V: TRBV7-2
size: .
J: TRBJ2-7
D: .
DNA: TGTGCCAGCAGCCCCCGAGAATTGGCCTACGAGCAGTACTTC
CDR3: CASSPRELAYEQYF

V: TRBV20-1
size: many
J: TRBJ2-1
D: TRBD2
DNA: TGCAGTGCTAGAGGCGGGAGAGCTCGAGGGAATGAGCAGTTCTTC
CDR3: CSARGGRARGNEQFF

V: TRBV5-1
size: few
J: TRBJ2-2
D: TRBD2
DNA: TGCGCCAGCAGCGGTCTAGCGGGGCCTTCGAACACCGGGGAGCTGTTTTTT
CDR3: CASSGLAGPSNTGELFF

V: TRBV29-1
size: many
J: TRBJ2-3
D: .
DNA: TGCAGCGTTGAAAGGGGTCGGGGAGATACGCAGTATTTT
CDR3: CSVERGRGDTQYF

V: TRBV4-2
size: .
J: TRBJ2-1
D: .
DNA: TGTGCCAGCAGCCAAAAGGAGGACTGGATCAATGAGCAGTTCTTC
CDR3: CASSQKEDWINEQFF

V: TRBV7-6
size: many
J: TRBJ2-6
D: .
DNA: TGTGCCAGCAGCTTAAACCGGATCTCTGGGGCCAACGTCCTGACTTTC
CDR3: CASSLNRISGANVLTF

V: TRBV7-9
size: .
J: TRBJ1-1
D: .
DNA: TGTGCCAGCAGCTTCAACATGAACACTGAAGCTTTCTTT
CDR3: CASSFNMNTEAFF

V: TRBV20-1
size: many
J: TRBJ2-5
D: TRBD1
DNA: TGCATGATGGACAGGGCTTTAGGTGGCGAGACCCAGTACTTC
CDR3: CMMDRALGGETQYF

V: TRBV6-6
size: many
J: TRBJ2-7
D: TRBD1
DNA: TGTGCCAGCAGACCGGGACAGATCTACGAGCAGTACTTC
CDR3: CASRPGQIYEQYF

V: TRBV10-3
size: many
J: TRBJ2-1
D: .
DNA: TGTGCCATCAGTGAGAGCAGTTCCTACAATGAGCAGTTCTTC
CDR3: CAISESSSYNEQFF

V: TRBV6-2/TRBV6-3
size: many
J: TRBJ1-5
D: TRBD1
DNA: TGTGCCAGCAGTTACCGGCAGGGGGACAATCAGCCCCAGCATTTT
CDR3: CASSYRQGDNQPQHF

V: TRBV12-3/TRBV12-4
size: .
J: TRBJ1-5
D: .
DNA: TGTGCCAGCAGCCGGACGGGAAGCAATCAGCCCCAGCATTTT
CDR3: CASSRTGSNQPQHF

V: TRBV12-3/TRBV12-4
size: .
J: TRBJ1-3
D: .
DNA: TGTGCCAGCAGTTCCCCAGGGAGTCATGGAAACACCATATATTTT
CDR3: CASSSPGSHGNTIYF

V: TRBV18
size: many
J: TRBJ1-6
D: .
DNA: TGTGCCAGCTCACCGAAGGGGCCCAATAATTCACCCCTCCACTTT
CDR3: CASSPKGPNNSPLHF

V: TRBV12-3/TRBV12-4
size: many
J: TRBJ1-2
D: .
DNA: TGTGCCAGCAGGAAAGGACAGACTAACTATGGCTACACCTTC
CDR3: CASRKGQTNYGYTF

V: TRBV5-1
size: few
J: TRBJ2-7
D: TRBD1
DNA: TGCGCCAGCAGCGGAAGGACAGGGGGCTACGAGCAGTACTTC
CDR3: CASSGRTGGYEQYF

V: TRBV24-1
size: .
J: TRBJ1-2
D: .
DNA: TGTGCCACCTACGAAGGGGGCTATGGCTACACCTTC
CDR3: CATYEGGYGYTF

V: TRBV10-1
size: .
J: TRBJ2-5
D: .
DNA: TGCGCCAGCCATGGGGAAGAGACCCAGTACTTC
CDR3: CASHGEETQYF

V: TRBV20-1
size: many
J: TRBJ1-3
D: .
DNA: TGCAGTGCTTCCTCACCGCGGGGAAACACCATATATTTT
CDR3: CSASSPRGNTIYF

V: TRBV20-1
size: once
J: TRBJ2-7
D: .
DNA: TGCAGTGCTACCACGCCGGGACAAACAATGTACGAGCAGTACTTC
CDR3: CSATTPGQTMYEQYF

V: TRBV6-1
size: few
J: TRBJ2-7
D: TRBD1
DNA: TGTGCCAGCAGCTTTACAGGGGGACCGCCCTACGAGCAGTACTTC
CDR3: CASSFTGGPPYEQYF

V: TRBV28
size: many
J: TRBJ2-7
D: .
DNA: TGTGCCAGCAGTTCAGGGACGTCCCAGCAGTACTTC
CDR3: CASSSGTSQQYF

V: TRBV12-3/TRBV12-4
size: many
J: TRBJ2-6
D: .
DNA: TGTGCCAGCAGTACTCCTGGGGCCAACGTCCTGACTTTC
CDR3: CASSTPGANVLTF

V: TRBV25-1
size: many
J: TRBJ2-7
D: .
DNA: TGTGCCAGCAGTGACAGAACAGGGACGAGGAGTTCCTCCTACGAGCAGTACTTC
CDR3: CASSDRTGTRSSSYEQYF